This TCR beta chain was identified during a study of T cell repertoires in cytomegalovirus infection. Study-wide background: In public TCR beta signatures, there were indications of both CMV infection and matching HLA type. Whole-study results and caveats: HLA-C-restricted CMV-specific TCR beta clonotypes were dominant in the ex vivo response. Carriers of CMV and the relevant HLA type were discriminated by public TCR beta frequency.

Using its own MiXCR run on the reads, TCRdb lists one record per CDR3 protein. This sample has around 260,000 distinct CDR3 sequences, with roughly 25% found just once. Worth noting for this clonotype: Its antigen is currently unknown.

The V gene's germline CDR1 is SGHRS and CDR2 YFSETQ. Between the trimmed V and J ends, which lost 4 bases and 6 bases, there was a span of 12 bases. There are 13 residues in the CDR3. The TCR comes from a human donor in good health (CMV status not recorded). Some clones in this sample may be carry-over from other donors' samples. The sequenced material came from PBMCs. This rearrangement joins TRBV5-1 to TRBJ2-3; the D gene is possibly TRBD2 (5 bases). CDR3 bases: TGCGCCAGCAGCCCGGACTCGCTGGATACGCAGTATTTT. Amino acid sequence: CASSPDSLDTQYF.